What follows are 5 T cell receptor beta chains derived from one specimen sequenced in a study of early T cells in non-severe SARS-CoV-2 infection. TCRdb re-called the 5' RACE reads through MiXCR, storing one row per CDR3 protein. The sample holds 90,000 to 120,000 distinct CDR3 sequences, roughly 12% seen once. Sequencing was carried out using whole blood. These TCRs come from an adult who was a healthcare worker with PCR-confirmed SARS-CoV-2 infection or an uninfected control (not recorded which).

The rearrangement uses TRBV19 and TRBJ1-4, with 7 bases matching TRBD1. CDR3 size: 14 residues. The ends lost 9 bases at V and 9 bases at J; junction bases unmatched: 13. Germline CDR1 and CDR2: LNHDA and SQIVND (reference sequence). CDR3 nucleotides: TGTGCCAGCCACCTTGTACAGGGGAATCAAAAACTGTTTTTT. Protein: CASHLVQGNQKLFF.

This clonotype has a count of ten or more. The chain joins TRBV18 to TRBJ2-3; no reliable D call. The CDR3 runs 12 residues. V shed 3 bases and J shed 6 bases, with 7 bases lying between them. Germline loops: CDR1 KGHSH, CDR2 LQKENI. The CDR3 nucleotides read TGTGCCAGCTCACCGTCTCCCGATACGCAGTATTTT. This gives the protein CASSPSPDTQYF.

Comments on this clonotype: The junction departs from germline at one end; a sequencing error may be responsible. The chain uses TRBV19 and TRBJ2-3, with D hard to call. The CDR3 has 13 residues. Germline V lookup: CDR1 LNHDA, CDR2 SQIVND (reference sequence). The CDR3 spells CASSPNSKDTQYF. The CDR3 DNA reads TGTGCCAGTAGTCCAAACAGCAAAGATACGCAGTATTTT.

This clonotype was detected ten times or more. The J gene is TRBJ2-1, the V gene TRBV7-3, with 7 bases that match TRBD2. Trimming at V came to 8 bases and at J to 2 bases, leaving 9 bases not matched to a gene. This CDR3 has 15 residues. Germline V gene lookup returns CDR1 SGHTA and CDR2 FQGTGA. The CDR3 region has the DNA TGTGCCAGCGCTTTGTCAGCGGGGACCTACAATGAGCAGTTCTTC. This translates into CASALSAGTYNEQFF.

This clonotype was found a few times. V and J are TRBV7-3 and TRBJ2-1; the match to TRBD2 covers 7 bases. The CDR3 spans 16 residues. Germline V gene data show CDR1 as SGHTA and CDR2 as FQGTGA. The trim removed 2 bases at V and 2 bases at J, leaving 6 bases unmatched. The CDR3 nucleotides are TGTGCCAGCAGCTTAGTCGGCGGGAGAGCCTACAATGAGCAGTTCTTC. It translates to CASSLVGGRAYNEQFF.